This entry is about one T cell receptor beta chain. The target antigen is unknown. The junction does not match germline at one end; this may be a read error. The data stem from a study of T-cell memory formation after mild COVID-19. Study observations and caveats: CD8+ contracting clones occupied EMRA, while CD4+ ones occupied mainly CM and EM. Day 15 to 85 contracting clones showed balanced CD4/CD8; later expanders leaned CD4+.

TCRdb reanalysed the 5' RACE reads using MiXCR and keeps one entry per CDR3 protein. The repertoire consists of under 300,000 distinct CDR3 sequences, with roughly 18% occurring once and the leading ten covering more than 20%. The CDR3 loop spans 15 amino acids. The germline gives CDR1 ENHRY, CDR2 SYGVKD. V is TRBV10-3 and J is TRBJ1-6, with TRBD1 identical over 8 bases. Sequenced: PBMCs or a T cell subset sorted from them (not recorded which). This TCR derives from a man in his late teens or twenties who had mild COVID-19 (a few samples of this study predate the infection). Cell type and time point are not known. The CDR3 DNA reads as TGTGCCATCAGACAAACGGGACAGGATAACTCACCCCTCCACTTT. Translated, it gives CAIRQTGQDNSPLHF.